The source of this T cell receptor beta chain is a study of regulatory T cells in long-lasting Graves disease. Time point noted: newly diagnosed GD, antithyroid drugs for less than 3 months. PBMC-derived RNA was used for the TCR library. The study's findings and limits: Comparison showed that persistent patients shared more public clonotypes (about 2,700) than new patients (over 950).

This clonotype has at least ten counts. Its specificity is not known. The CDR3 length is 15 residues. The trim removed 3 bases at V and 9 bases at J, leaving 8 bases unmatched. In germline, CDR1 is MDHEN, CDR2 SYDVKM. To make TCR beta libraries, researchers used iRepertoire HTBI primers and Arm-PCR of CDR3 regions. Per the original methods: From all samples, identification returned some 15 TRBJ and under 75 TRBV segments. One entry per CDR3 protein results from TCRdb running MiXCR on the multiplex PCR reads. TCRdb, not the original authors, processed these V and J calls. The profile shows over 500,000 distinct CDR3 sequences, about 15% of them singletons. These data were also reused for a study on T cells in Graves' hyperthyroidism and ophthalmopathy. That source notes: Graves' hyperthyroidism was deemed stable given no ophthalmopathy progression within 18 months.

This material consisted of peripheral blood mononuclear cells (PBMCs), taken at new diagnosis, from a patient treated with antithyroid drugs. The V gene is TRBV28, the J gene TRBJ1-5; 10 nucleotides match TRBD1. This clonotype was obtained from a woman in her twenties or thirties with Graves disease. In nucleotides, the CDR3 is TGTGCCAGCAGTTTTCAGGGACAGGGGATTCGGCCCCAGCATTTT. Translated: CASSFQGQGIRPQHF.